This T cell receptor (beta chain) comes out of a study of T cell repertoires in cytomegalovirus infection. Whole-study context: A matching HLA type, together with CMV infection, was signaled by public TCR beta signatures.

TCRdb re-derived calls from the reads in MiXCR, one entry per CDR3 protein. Among about 340,000 distinct CDR3 sequences listed, around 29% were seen once. The CDR3 covers 15 residues. The germline V gene encodes CDR1 LNHDA and CDR2 SQIVND (reference sequence). The V gene lost 7 bases and the J gene lost 7 bases, with 20 bases spanning the gap. This clonotype was picked up a small number of times. Its cognate antigen is unknown. Overall study findings and caveats: HLA-C-restricted CMV clonotypes gave the most frequent clonotype in two of eight donors.

The sequencing used cultured PBMCs, collected from culture after CMV antigen stimulation. The receptor comes from a human donor in good health (CMV status not recorded). Some clones in this sample may be carry-over from other donors' samples. The V call is TRBV19, the J call TRBJ2-1, with D perhaps matching TRBD1 or TRBD2 (5 bases each). CDR3 in amino acids: CASTLASGPANEQFF. The CDR3 region has the DNA TGTGCCAGTACCCTAGCTTCGGGGCCAGCTAATGAGCAGTTCTTC.